A single sample gave rise to the 32 T cell receptor beta chains below, sequenced in a study of regulatory T cells in long-lasting Graves disease. The TCR beta library used iRepertoire HTBI primers with Arm-PCR amplification of CDR3. Using its own MiXCR run on the multiplex PCR reads, TCRdb lists one record per CDR3 protein. Among 510,000 or so distinct CDR3 sequences listed, about 12% were seen once. Time point specified: newly diagnosed GD, antithyroid drugs for less than 3 months. RNA from PBMCs was the source of the TCR library. In addition, the sample was reused for a study of T cells in Graves' hyperthyroidism and ophthalmopathy.

Sequenced material: peripheral blood mononuclear cells (PBMCs), taken at new diagnosis, from a patient treated with antithyroid drugs. The receptors stem from a woman in her thirties with Graves disease.

This clonotype was observed many times. This chain connects TRBV5-1 to TRBJ2-7, with D possibly being TRBD2 (5 bases). The germline V and J ends were trimmed by 5 bases and 7 bases, with 19 bases remaining between them. The germline gives CDR1 SGHRS, CDR2 YFSETQ. This CDR3 region has 14 residues. The CDR3 DNA is TGCGCCAGCAGTTCTGGGCCCTCCGGGGAAGAGCAGTACTTC. Its protein is CASSSGPSGEEQYF.

This clonotype appeared many times. CDR3 sequence (DNA): TGTGCCAGCAGCTTGGGAACCGACACAGATACGCAGTATTTT. This translates into CASSLGTDTDTQYF. The chain has TRBV5-8 and TRBJ2-3; D gene ambiguous. CDR1 is SGHTS and CDR2 is YDEGEE in the germline V gene. V lost 0 bases to trimming and J lost 2 bases, with 7 bases between them. The CDR3 length is 14 residues.

Note on this clonotype: This may stem from a read error, because a much larger clone lies one nucleotide away. This sequence joins TRBV20-1 and TRBJ1-6; 7 positions match TRBD1. Germline assignment: CDR1 DFQATT and CDR2 SNEGSKA (reference sequence). This CDR3 spans 15 amino acids. V dropped 7 bases and J dropped 5; count of bases not matched to a gene: 11. The CDR3 sequence: CSDTTGDRDNSPLHF. DNA of the CDR3: TGCAGTGACACAACTGGGGACAGAGATAATTCACCCCTCCACTTT.

This clonotype has a count of ten or more. This rearrangement joins TRBV13 to TRBJ2-3; the D is unclear. V was clipped by 2 bases and J by 2 bases, with 11 bases between them. This CDR3 has 15 residues. The germline CDR1 and CDR2 sequences are PRHDT and FYEKMQ (reference sequence). CDR3 DNA: TGTGCCAGCAGCTTACGGGTAGACCCCACAGATACGCAGTATTTT. Residues: CASSLRVDPTDTQYF.

Turning to this clonotype: A read error may account for a junction end that differs from germline. The chain joins TRBV24-1 to TRBJ2-5; 8 bases agree with TRBD1. The CDR3 extends over 12 amino acids. The germline gives CDR1 KGHDR, CDR2 SFDVKD. CDR3 bases: TGTGCCACCAGTGGCCAGGACAGGGTGGAGTTCTTC. Amino acids: CATSGQDRVEFF.

This clonotype was observed many times. The J gene is TRBJ2-2, the V gene TRBV12-3 or TRBV12-4; 8 bases match TRBD1. J was trimmed by 5 bases and V by 0 bases; bases with no gene match: 5. The length of the CDR3 is 16 residues. CDR3: CASSLAQGGMTGELFF. CDR3 in DNA: TGTGCCAGCAGTTTAGCACAGGGGGGAATGACCGGGGAGCTGTTTTTT.

Notes on this clonotype: It may be a read error: a sequence one base away is much more abundant. The rearrangement uses TRBV11-2 and TRBJ2-7; 7 bases map to TRBD2. The junction had 16 bases not matched to a gene; V was cut back by 4 bases and J by 7 bases. The germline V gene has CDR1 SGHAT and CDR2 FQNNGV. The CDR3 is 16 residues long. The CDR3 sequence is CASSSRLAGAYNEQYF. Written as DNA, the CDR3 is TGTGCCAGCAGCTCCCGACTAGCTGGAGCGTACAATGAGCAGTACTTC.

This clonotype was seen a few times. This rearrangement joins TRBV18 to TRBJ2-5, with D perhaps matching TRBD1 or TRBD2 (6 bases each). This CDR3 contains 14 residues. The V end was cut by 0 bases, the J end by 3 bases, with 8 bases between. The germline gives CDR1 KGHSH, CDR2 LQKENI. As DNA, the CDR3 is TGTGCCAGCTCACCACCGAGGGGGGAAGAGACCCAGTACTTC. Protein product: CASSPPRGEETQYF.

This clonotype was seen ten or more times. The CDR3 sequence is CASSDLGGMGGYNEQFF. Here the CDR3 DNA reads TGTGCCAGCAGTGATCTTGGCGGGATGGGGGGATACAATGAGCAGTTCTTC. This rearrangement joins TRBV2 to TRBJ2-1, with D tentatively TRBD2 (6 bases). This CDR3 spans 17 amino acids. With 3 bases removed from V and 4 bases from J, the gap between germline ends came to 19 bases. CDR1 and CDR2 from the germline V gene are SNHLY and FYNNEI.

Ten or more counts support this clonotype. This chain connects TRBV12-3 or TRBV12-4 to TRBJ1-2; D unclear. Trimming left V 8 bases short and J 4 bases short, with 14 bases between. The length of the CDR3 is 13 residues. The CDR3 coding sequence is TGTGCCAGCCCGGACCCAGAAGGCTATGGCTACACCTTC. It translates to CASPDPEGYGYTF.

This clonotype was seen a few times. The V call is TRBV6-1, the J call TRBJ1-5; D is uncertain. The CDR3 is 16 amino acids. The V gene's germline CDR1 is MNHNS and CDR2 SASEGT. V lost 0 bases and J lost 6, with 15 bases in between. CDR3 sequence (DNA): TGTGCCAGCAGTGAAGCCATGAGTGTGAGGGCTCAGCCCCAGCATTTT. Its protein product is CASSEAMSVRAQPQHF.

Comment on this clonotype: A far bigger clonotype differs at one base, so this is likely a read error. The chain has TRBV10-3 and TRBJ2-7; 10 bases are a match to TRBD2. Trimming took 5 bases from V and 5 from J; bases not matched to a gene: 6. The CDR3 covers 14 residues. From germline, CDR1 is ENHRY and CDR2 SYGVKD. CDR3 in amino acids: CAISKREGSDEQYF. The DNA of the CDR3 is TGTGCCATCAGTAAGCGGGAGGGGTCTGACGAGCAGTACTTC.

As for this clonotype: Just one base apart from a much larger clone, this may be a read error. The chain links TRBV3-1 to TRBJ2-3; D unclear. The CDR3 is 11 amino acids. V dropped 5 bases and J dropped 5 bases, with 5 bases sitting between them. Looked up from germline, CDR1 is LGHDT and CDR2 is YNNKEL (reference sequence). The CDR3 nucleotides read TGTGCCAGCAGCGAAATAGATACGCAGTATTTT. Amino acid sequence: CASSEIDTQYF.

This clonotype was counted at least ten times. CDR3 sequence: CASSFGGGAGELFF. The CDR3 DNA reads as TGTGCCAGCAGTTTTGGGGGAGGCGCCGGGGAGCTGTTTTTT. V gene TRBV28 combines with J gene TRBJ2-2; possible D gene TRBD2, 6 bases. With 3 bases removed from V and 6 bases from J, the gap between germline ends came to 11 bases. CDR1 MDHEN and CDR2 SYDVKM come from the germline V gene. The CDR3 is 14 amino acids.

This chain uses TRBV6-1 with TRBJ1-1; D uncertain. V gave up 4 bases and J gave up 3 bases, with 6 bases separating them. CDR3 length: 12 residues. In germline, CDR1 is MNHNS, CDR2 SASEGT. The CDR3 bases are TGTGCCAGCAGTGGCGTCTACACTGAAGCTTTCTTT. Encoded protein: CASSGVYTEAFF.

This clonotype was counted many times. V usage is TRBV7-9 and J usage is TRBJ2-5; TRBD1 matches 9 bases. From germline, CDR1 is SEHNR and CDR2 FQNEAQ (reference sequence). The CDR3 spans 15 residues. J gave up 5 bases and V 1 base, and 5 bases lay outside the gene matches. DNA for the CDR3: TGTGCCAGCAGCTTAGGGGACAGGGTCTGGGAGACCCAGTACTTC. This translates into CASSLGDRVWETQYF. The whole variable domain, filled in from reference TRBV7-9 and TRBJ2-5, reads DTGVSQNPRHKITKRGQNVTFRCDPISEHNRLYWYRQTLGQGPEFLTYFQNEAQLEKSRLLSDRFSAERPKGSFSTLEIQRTEQGDSAMYLCASSLGDRVWETQYFGPGTRLLVL.

The chain uses TRBV3-1 and TRBJ1-5; D is undetermined. Trimming shortened V by 5 bases and J by 1 base, and 15 bases separated the two germline ends. There are 16 residues in the CDR3. CDR1 LGHDT and CDR2 YNNKEL come from the germline V gene (reference sequence). CDR3 nucleotides: TGTGCCAGCAGCTCCTCCCTCGGGAGAAGCAATCAGCCCCAGCATTTT. It is translated as CASSSSLGRSNQPQHF.

The chain employs TRBV7-8 and TRBJ2-1; 7 bases match TRBD2. The CDR3 spans 18 residues. V lost 4 bases, J lost 2 bases, and 14 bases stayed unmatched. Germline V gives CDR1 SGHVS, CDR2 FQNEAQ. The CDR3 loop is CASSSPGTWGGAYNEQFF. CDR3 DNA: TGTGCCAGCAGCTCTCCCGGGACTTGGGGAGGGGCCTACAATGAGCAGTTCTTC.

This clonotype occurred many times. V gene TRBV27 combines with J gene TRBJ1-2; unclear D gene. The CDR3 runs 11 residues. In germline, CDR1 is MNHEY, CDR2 SMNVEV (reference sequence). Trimming took 8 bases from V and 4 from J, leaving 8 bases between them. CDR3: CASGSGYGYTF. CDR3 bases: TGTGCCAGCGGCAGTGGCTATGGCTACACCTTC.

This clonotype was detected a few times. V gene TRBV5-1 combines with J gene TRBJ2-6; the D gene is possibly TRBD2 (5 bases). V lost 2 bases and J lost 0, with 12 bases in between. From germline, CDR1 is SGHRS and CDR2 YFSETQ. The CDR3 runs 17 residues. The CDR3 nucleotides read TGCGCCAGCAGCTTCGGAGGACCGAGCTCTGGGGCCAACGTCCTGACTTTC. Translation: CASSFGGPSSGANVLTF.

This clonotype was seen a handful of times. This chain uses TRBV19 with TRBJ1-3; 7 bases are a match to TRBD1. This CDR3 comprises 15 residues. Germline V gene lookup returns CDR1 LNHDA and CDR2 SQIVND (reference sequence). The V and J ends lost 6 bases and 2 bases, in that order; junction bases with no gene match: 7. The CDR3 spells CASSLNRGPGNTIYF. The CDR3 region has the DNA TGTGCCAGTAGCCTGAACAGGGGCCCTGGAAACACCATATATTTT.

This clonotype was recorded many times. The chain joins TRBV7-8 to TRBJ1-5; TRBD1 is a possible D gene (5 bases). The CDR3 runs 15 residues. CDR1 and CDR2 from the germline V gene are SGHVS and FQNEAQ. V was cut by 0 bases and J by 5 bases, with 11 bases left in between. In DNA, the CDR3 is TGTGCCAGCAGCTTAGCCGGGACTTCGTATCAGCCCCAGCATTTT. This translates into CASSLAGTSYQPQHF.

J is TRBJ1-2 and V is TRBV14; no definite D call. Trimming removed 1 base from V and 0 bases from J, with 12 bases in between. Germline V lookup: CDR1 SGHDN, CDR2 FVKESK. The CDR3 is made up of 16 amino acids. DNA for the CDR3: TGTGCCAGCAGCCAAGTCGGAAAGGGCGCTAACTATGGCTACACCTTC. This translates into CASSQVGKGANYGYTF.

This clonotype came up many times. This chain links TRBV24-1 with TRBJ2-5; a possible D gene is TRBD2 (5 bases). The V gene's germline CDR1 is KGHDR and CDR2 SFDVKD. The CDR3 consists of 14 residues. Trimming took off 5 bases at V and 3 bases at J, with 12 bases between the two ends. The CDR3 sequence: CATSARDGKETQYF. CDR3 sequence (DNA): TGTGCCACCAGTGCCCGGGATGGAAAAGAGACCCAGTACTTC.

This clonotype was counted ten times or more. The chain couples TRBV10-2 to TRBJ2-7; D gene uncertain. CDR1 and CDR2 from the germline V gene are WSHSY and SAAADI. The CDR3 extends over 9 amino acids. Deletions cut 8 bases from V and 5 bases from J, with 4 bases between. As DNA, the CDR3 is TGCGCCAGCCCGCACGAGCAGTACTTC. This encodes CASPHEQYF.

In its sample, this clonotype was seen many times. The chain has TRBV7-8 and TRBJ1-1; no reliable D call. Trimming took 2 bases from V and 9 from J, leaving 13 bases between them. The CDR3 has 13 amino acids. The germline V gene encodes CDR1 SGHVS and CDR2 FQNEAQ. CDR3 nucleotide sequence: TGTGCCAGCAGCTTATACCCCCAGAGAAAAGCTTTCTTT. Translation: CASSLYPQRKAFF. Full variable domain (remainder filled in from reference TRBV7-8 and TRBJ1-1): GAGVSQSPRYKVAKRGQDVALRCDPISGHVSLFWYQQALGQGPEFLTYFQNEAQLDKSGLPSDRFFAERPEGSVSTLKIQRTQQEDSAVYLCASSLYPQRKAFFGQGTRLTVV.

Turning to this clonotype: A much larger clone differs by one base, so this may be a read error. V is TRBV12-3 or TRBV12-4 and J is TRBJ2-2; 8 bases fit TRBD1. Trimming removed 6 bases from V and 6 bases from J; junction bases left unmatched: 6. The CDR3 sequence is 14 residues long. DNA of the CDR3: TGTGCCAGCAGCCCCCCAGGGGGCCCCGGGGAGCTGTTTTTT. This translates into CASSPPGGPGELFF.

This clonotype occurred many times. CDR3 loop: CASSQGETIREKLFF. Written as DNA, the CDR3 is TGTGCCAGCAGCCAAGGAGAGACAATAAGAGAAAAACTGTTTTTT. V and J are TRBV4-2 and TRBJ1-4; D call uncertain. V lost 1 base, J lost 8 bases, and 14 bases lay in between. Germline values: CDR1 LGHNA, CDR2 YNFKEQ. This CDR3 is built from 15 residues.

This clonotype was detected many times. The rearrangement links TRBV27 to TRBJ1-1; D not resolved. CDR3 size: 14 residues. V was trimmed by 6 bases and J by 5 bases, leaving 16 bases between them. Per the germline V gene, CDR1 is MNHEY and CDR2 is SMNVEV (reference sequence). DNA for the CDR3: TGTGCCAGCAGAATCGTAGACGGGTTAACTGAAGCTTTCTTT. Protein sequence: CASRIVDGLTEAFF.

The chain uses TRBV11-3 and TRBJ2-2; D unresolved. CDR1 SGHNT and CDR2 YENEEA come from the germline V gene. The CDR3 consists of 15 residues. Between the trimmed V and J ends, which lost 3 bases and 2 bases, there was a span of 10 bases. CDR3 region: CASSLGYTNTGELFF. CDR3 DNA sequence: TGTGCCAGCAGCTTGGGCTACACTAACACCGGGGAGCTGTTTTTT.

This clonotype showed up many times. The J gene is TRBJ2-3, the V gene TRBV12-3 or TRBV12-4; D gene unclear. This CDR3 is built from 12 residues. V shed 4 bases and J shed 10 bases, with 12 bases lying between them. CDR3 nucleotides: TGTGCCAGCAGTTCTGGACCTCGCGCGCAGTATTTT. This sequence encodes CASSSGPRAQYF.

This clonotype was found a few times. V gene TRBV5-1 combines with J gene TRBJ2-5, with D maybe TRBD2 (5 bases). Trimming pared 4 bases from V and 6 bases from J, leaving 22 bases between. Germline CDR1 reads SGHRS; CDR2 reads YFSETQ. CDR3 length equals 16 residues. CDR3 bases: TGCGCCAGCAGCCCACCTGTGGAGGCCAGAAGAAAGACCCAGTACTTC. Its translation: CASSPPVEARRKTQYF.